The 3 T cell receptor beta chains reported below all come from one sample, sequenced in a study of glioma-infiltrating T cells. TCR alpha and beta CDR3 regions were amplified from RNA using iRepertoire nested multiplex PCR. TCRdb called the multiplex PCR reads again in MiXCR, with one record for every CDR3 protein. The table includes about 180,000 distinct CDR3 sequences, more than 35% detected once. Sequenced sample: glioma tissue, nonneoplastic brain tissue, or PBMCs (not recorded which). Receptors originate from a human donor with low-grade glioma or glioblastoma, undergoing nonglioma brain surgery, or in good health (not recorded which).

This clonotype was counted a few times. V and J are TRBV30 and TRBJ1-3; D perhaps matches TRBD1 (5 bases). The germline V gene encodes CDR1 GTSNPN and CDR2 SVGIG (reference sequence). The CDR3 has 13 residues. The V gene lost 2 bases and the J gene lost 0 bases, with 5 bases spanning the gap. The CDR3 nucleotides read TGTGCCTGGAGTACAGGCTCTGGAAACACCATATATTTT. Residues: CAWSTGSGNTIYF.

This clonotype was found many times. The CDR3 DNA is TGTGCCAGCCTGGGGATTTTCTCCACAGATACGCAGTATTTT. It specifies CASLGIFSTDTQYF. The V call is TRBV2, the J call TRBJ2-3; no firm D call. The CDR3 has 14 amino acids. In germline, CDR1 is SNHLY, CDR2 FYNNEI. V dropped 8 bases and J dropped 2 bases, with 14 bases sitting between them.

The chain is built from TRBV6-1 and TRBJ2-7, with D unclear. Germline V lookup: CDR1 MNHNS, CDR2 SASEGT. The ends were cut back, 5 bases at V and 0 bases at J, with 14 bases in the middle. The CDR3 has 15 residues. The CDR3 DNA reads as TGTGCCAGCAGTCAAAACCATCCGGTCTCCTACGAGCAGTACTTC. Encoded protein: CASSQNHPVSYEQYF.